The 23 T cell receptor beta chains reported below all come from one sample, sequenced in a study of OX40 agonist ivuxolimab in advanced cancers. Sequencing was performed with immunoSEQ multiplex PCR; in TCRdb, only in-frame clones are kept and a portion is missing. This table holds about 41,000 clones, more than 75% found once. Material: CD4+ or CD8+ T cells sorted from blood, obtained in a trial of the OX40 agonist ivuxolimab. These receptors originate from an adult with an advanced solid tumor such as melanoma, head and neck, liver or kidney cancer.

This clone has just a few counts. The rearrangement joins TRBV11-2 to TRBJ2-7, with 9 bases lining up with TRBD2. Germline CDR1 SGHAT, CDR2 FQNNGV. The CDR3 has 19 residues. V dropped 1 base and J dropped 2; count of bases not matched to a gene: 15. CDR3: CASSLGIRGRAFQTYEQYF. CDR3 nucleotide sequence: TGTGCCAGCAGCTTAGGTATTCGCGGGAGGGCCTTTCAAACCTACGAGCAGTACTTC.

This clone was picked up one time. The CDR3 sequence is CASSPYRGREQYF. For the CDR3, the DNA is TGTGCCAGCTCACCCTACAGGGGAAGGGAGCAGTACTTC. The chain has TRBV18 and TRBJ2-7, with 7 bases fitting TRBD1. The CDR3 consists of 13 residues. V lost 3 bases to trimming and J lost 7 bases; unmatched junction nucleotides: 6. The germline V gene encodes CDR1 KGHSH and CDR2 LQKENI.

The chain carries TRBV27 and TRBJ1-4, with TRBD1 as a possible D gene (5 bases). V shed 8 bases and J shed 11 bases, with 12 bases lying between them. There are 11 residues in the CDR3. CDR1 and CDR2 from the germline V gene are MNHEY and SMNVEV (reference sequence). The CDR3 coding sequence is TGTGCCAGCTCTGCCGGGGGGAAACTGTTTTTT. Its protein product is CASSAGGKLFF.

Comments on this clone: Other DNA variants within this sample encode the same CDR3. The chain joins TRBV15 to TRBJ2-3, with 9 bases that match TRBD2. V lost 3 bases to trimming and J lost 1 base; unmatched junction nucleotides: 5. Germline CDR1 LNHNV, CDR2 YYDKDF (reference sequence). The CDR3 spans 16 residues. The CDR3 is CATSSGIAGGTDTQYF. The CDR3 DNA follows: TGTGCCACCAGCAGTGGGATAGCGGGAGGCACAGATACGCAGTATTTT. The full variable domain, in which reference TRBV15 and TRBJ2-3 provide the parts outside the CDR3, is DAMVIQNPRYQVTQFGKPVTLSCSQTLNHNVMYWYQQKSSQAPKLLFHYYDKDFNNEADTPDNFQSRRPNTSFCFLDIRSPGLGDTAMYLCATSSGIAGGTDTQYFGPGTRLTVL.

V gene TRBV4-2 combines with J gene TRBJ1-2; D may be TRBD1 (6 bases). The CDR3 contains 14 residues. Trimming pared 0 bases from V and 8 bases from J, leaving 13 bases between. Germline values: CDR1 LGHNA, CDR2 YNFKEQ. CDR3: CASSQETGAGGYTF. CDR3 bases: TGTGCCAGCAGCCAAGAAACGGGGGCTGGGGGCTACACCTTC.

V usage is TRBV11-3 and J usage is TRBJ2-5, with D uncertain. V gave up 5 bases and J gave up 1 base, with 11 bases separating them. The CDR3 spans 14 residues. Germline V gives CDR1 SGHNT, CDR2 YENEEA. CDR3 nucleotides: TGTGCCAGCAGCCTAACAAGTATCCAAGAGACCCAGTACTTC. Translated: CASSLTSIQETQYF.

The count of this clone is one. The CDR3 sequence is CASPSGQGTNTGELFF. The CDR3 DNA follows: TGTGCCAGCCCTTCCGGACAGGGGACGAACACCGGGGAGCTGTTTTTT. The J gene is TRBJ2-2, the V gene TRBV18; TRBD1 matches at 9 bases. With 8 bases clipped from V and 0 bases from J, the junction kept 7 bases outside the gene matches. CDR3 length: 16 residues. The germline gives CDR1 KGHSH, CDR2 LQKENI.

V and J are TRBV10-3 and TRBJ1-5, with 7 nucleotides matching TRBD1. There are 13 residues in the CDR3. The J segment lost 7 bases and the V segment lost 6 bases, leaving 6 bases of the junction unmatched. Germline V gives CDR1 ENHRY, CDR2 SYGVKD. The CDR3 protein is CAISDDRDQPQHF. CDR3 nucleotides: TGTGCCATCAGCGACGACAGGGACCAGCCCCAGCATTTT.

The chain joins TRBV28 to TRBJ2-1; no clear D gene. The germline CDR1 and CDR2 sequences are MDHEN and SYDVKM. CDR3 length: 15 amino acids. V was pared by 2 bases and J by 6 bases, with 14 bases between. The CDR3 here is CASSLPLWSRNEQFF. The CDR3 DNA reads TGTGCCAGCAGTTTACCCCTGTGGAGTCGCAATGAGCAGTTCTTC. Full variable domain (outside the CDR3, taken from reference TRBV28 and TRBJ2-1): DVKVTQSSRYLVKRTGEKVFLECVQDMDHENMFWYRQDPGLGLRLIYFSYDVKMKEKGDIPEGYSVSREKKERFSLILESASTNQTSMYLCASSLPLWSRNEQFFGPGTRLTVL.

The chain has TRBV6-1 and TRBJ2-3; D possibly corresponds to TRBD2 (5 bases). The ends were cut back, 11 bases at V and 0 bases at J, with 15 bases in the middle. The CDR3 spans 14 residues. CDR1 and CDR2 from the germline V gene are MNHNS and SASEGT. The CDR3 nucleotides read TGTGCCGGAAAGAGGGAGCCGAGCACAGATACGCAGTATTTT. Its translation: CAGKREPSTDTQYF.

This clone was detected only a few times. The chain has TRBV19 and TRBJ2-2; D is perhaps TRBD1 or TRBD2 (5 bases each). Trimming took 5 bases from V and 6 from J, leaving 10 bases between them. Germline V gene sequence: CDR1 LNHDA, CDR2 SQIVND (reference sequence). The CDR3 runs to 13 residues. CDR3 amino acids: CASSVGDAGELFF. The CDR3 DNA follows: TGTGCCAGTAGTGTCGGGGACGCCGGGGAGCTGTTTTTT.

The gene calls are TRBV6-6 and TRBJ1-5, with 9 nucleotides matching TRBD1. In germline, CDR1 is MNHNY, CDR2 SVGAGI (reference sequence). Trimming at V came to 5 bases and at J to 1 base, leaving 6 bases not matched to a gene. CDR3 length equals 16 residues. The CDR3 region is CASSQDRGGSNQPQHF. CDR3 in DNA: TGTGCCAGCAGTCAGGACAGGGGAGGGAGCAATCAGCCCCAGCATTTT.

The V call is TRBV5-8, the J call TRBJ2-7, with 8 nucleotides matching TRBD1. Trimming removed 4 bases from V and 4 bases from J; junction bases left unmatched: 7. The germline CDR1 and CDR2 sequences are SGHTS and YDEGEE. CDR3 size: 14 residues. CDR3 nucleotide sequence: TGTGCCAGCAGCCCTCGACAGGGGACTTACGAGCAGTACTTC. Encoded protein: CASSPRQGTYEQYF.

A single count supports this clone. The chain combines TRBV2 with TRBJ2-2; TRBD2 might be the D (6 bases). Trimming took off 6 bases at V and 2 bases at J, with 13 bases between the two ends. The germline V gene has CDR1 SNHLY and CDR2 FYNNEI. CDR3 size: 15 residues. CDR3 in amino acids: CASRPGTFNTGELFF. Written as DNA, the CDR3 is TGTGCCAGCAGACCCGGGACTTTCAACACCGGGGAGCTGTTTTTT.

V is TRBV4-1 and J is TRBJ2-2; tentative D call: TRBD2 (6 bases). Germline CDR1 is MGHRA and CDR2 is YSYEKL. This CDR3 region has 17 residues. Trimming stripped 6 bases from V and 7 bases from J, with 24 bases between. Here the CDR3 DNA reads TGCGCCAGCAGGCACATTAAGGGCGGGGCCCTTGTCGGGGAGCTGTTTTTT. This sequence encodes CASRHIKGGALVGELFF.

The gene calls are TRBV6-1 and TRBJ2-1; D is perhaps TRBD1 or TRBD2 (5 bases each). Between the trimmed V and J ends, which lost 6 bases and 1 base, there was a span of 13 bases. Germline assignment: CDR1 MNHNS and CDR2 SASEGT. This CDR3 comprises 15 residues. CDR3 region: CASRQGTASYNEQFF. In DNA, the CDR3 is TGTGCCAGCAGACAAGGGACCGCTTCCTACAATGAGCAGTTCTTC.

The CDR3: CASSQGFQVYEQYF. The CDR3 DNA follows: TGTGCCAGCAGCCAGGGATTCCAAGTTTACGAGCAGTACTTC. V is TRBV5-6 and J is TRBJ2-7, with a tentative D call TRBD1 (5 bases). From germline, CDR1 is SGHDT and CDR2 YYEEEE. Trimming pared 4 bases from V and 4 bases from J, leaving 15 bases between. The CDR3 extends over 14 amino acids.

This sequence joins TRBV19 and TRBJ2-1; 7 positions agree with TRBD1. Germline V gene data show CDR1 as LNHDA and CDR2 as SQIVND (reference sequence). The CDR3 length is 13 residues. V was pared by 7 bases and J by 5 bases, with 5 bases of the junction left unmatched. The CDR3, as DNA: TGTGCCAGTATGGACAGGAGAGACAATGAGCAGTTCTTC. It encodes CASMDRRDNEQFF.

This chain uses TRBV7-3 with TRBJ2-1, with D perhaps matching TRBD1 (5 bases). CDR1 is SGHTA, CDR2 FQGTGA, per germline. The CDR3 is 17 amino acids. V was trimmed by 5 bases and J by 7 bases, leaving 24 bases between them. The CDR3 loop reads CASSRQRTPLLGNEQFF. As DNA, the CDR3 is TGTGCCAGCAGCCGCCAACGGACACCACTATTGGGGAATGAGCAGTTCTTC.

This clone was picked up one time. The chain joins TRBV6-6 to TRBJ2-1; no clear D gene. V was pared by 0 bases and J by 6 bases, with 6 bases between. CDR1 and CDR2 from the germline V gene are MNHNY and SVGAGI (reference sequence). This CDR3 comprises 13 residues. The CDR3 DNA sequence: TGTGCCAGCAGTTACTCTAGCTCCAATGAGCAGTTCTTC. Its translation is CASSYSSSNEQFF.

The J gene is TRBJ1-2, the V gene TRBV30, with D possibly matching TRBD1 (5 bases). Germline V gives CDR1 GTSNPN, CDR2 SVGIG (reference sequence). This CDR3 is 14 amino acids long. V was clipped by 1 base and J by 0 bases, with 9 bases between them. Here the CDR3 DNA reads TGTGCCTGGAGTGCACGGGGACCTAACTATGGCTACACCTTC. It is translated as CAWSARGPNYGYTF.

This clone was observed a few times. The chain couples TRBV10-1 to TRBJ2-1, with D hard to call. Germline assignment: CDR1 WNHNN and CDR2 SYGVQD (reference sequence). The CDR3 consists of 13 residues. V was pared by 3 bases and J by 9 bases, with 12 bases between. The CDR3 reads CASSDPARGEQFF. DNA for the CDR3: TGCGCCAGCAGTGACCCCGCTCGAGGTGAGCAGTTCTTC.

This clone was recorded once. The chain carries TRBV5-6 and TRBJ1-1; maybe TRBD1 (5 bases). The CDR3 runs 18 residues. Germline V gene sequence: CDR1 SGHDT, CDR2 YYEEEE. Deletions cut 2 bases from V and 2 bases from J, with 22 bases between. CDR3 in DNA: TGTGCCAGCAGCTTTCCGATAGCAGGGCCCGCGTTTAACACTGAAGCTTTCTTT. This sequence encodes CASSFPIAGPAFNTEAFF.